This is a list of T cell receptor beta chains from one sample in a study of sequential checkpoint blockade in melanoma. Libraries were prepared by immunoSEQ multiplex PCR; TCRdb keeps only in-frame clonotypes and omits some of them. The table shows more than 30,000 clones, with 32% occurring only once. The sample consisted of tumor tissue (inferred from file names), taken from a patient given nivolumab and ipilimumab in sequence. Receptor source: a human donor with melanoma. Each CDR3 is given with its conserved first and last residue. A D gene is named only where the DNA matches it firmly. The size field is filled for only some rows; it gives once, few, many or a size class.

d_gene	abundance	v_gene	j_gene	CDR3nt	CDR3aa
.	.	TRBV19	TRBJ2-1	TGTGCCAGTAAACAGGACCACAATGAGCAGTTCTTC	CASKQDHNEQFF
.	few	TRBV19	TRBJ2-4	TGTGCCAGTAGTATAGACAGGGACCCCAAAAACATTCAGTACTTC	CASSIDRDPKNIQYF
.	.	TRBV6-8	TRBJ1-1	TGTGCCAGCAGCCAAGGACAAAACACTGAAGCTTTCTTT	CASSQGQNTEAFF
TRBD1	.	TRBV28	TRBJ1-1	TGTGCCAGCAGTCTACAGGGGGCGCGGGTTTCTGAAGCTTTCTTT	CASSLQGARVSEAFF
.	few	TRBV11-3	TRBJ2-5	TGTGCCAGCAGCTTAGATCCGGGAAGGGAGACCCAGTACTTC	CASSLDPGRETQYF
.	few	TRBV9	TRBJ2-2	TGTGCCAGCAGCGTAGAACCACAGGGTCCCGGGGAGCTGTTTTTT	CASSVEPQGPGELFF
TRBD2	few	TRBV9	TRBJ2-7	TGTGCCAGCAGTTTAAGGGGTTTAGGAAGGCGGGAGAACTACGAGCAGTACTTC	CASSLRGLGRRENYEQYF
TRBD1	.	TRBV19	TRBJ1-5	TGTGCCAGTAGTATGGGTGGGACAGGGGTCCAGCCCCAGCATTTT	CASSMGGTGVQPQHF
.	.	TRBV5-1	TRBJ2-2	TGCGCCAGCAGCTTGGATCTTGTGAACACCGGGGAGCTGTTTTTT	CASSLDLVNTGELFF
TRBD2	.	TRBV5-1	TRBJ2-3	TGCGCCAGCAGCCCGCTTTCTAGCGGGAGGACAGATACGCAGTATTTT	CASSPLSSGRTDTQYF
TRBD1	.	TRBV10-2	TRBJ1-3	TGCGCCAGCAGTACAGGGACAGCTGGAAACACCATATATTTT	CASSTGTAGNTIYF
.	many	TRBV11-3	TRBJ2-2	TGTGCCAGCAGCCCTCGGGCTACCACCGGGGAGCTGTTTTTT	CASSPRATTGELFF
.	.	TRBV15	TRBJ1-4	TGTGCCACCAGCACCCCCCTGGGGGTTAATGAAAAACTGTTTTTT	CATSTPLGVNEKLFF
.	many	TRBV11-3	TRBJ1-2	TGTGCCAGCAGCTTTACAGGAGGATTTGACTATGGCTACACCTTC	CASSFTGGFDYGYTF
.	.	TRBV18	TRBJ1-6	TGTGCCAGCTCACTGCCACAGGGATTAGGGTCACCCCTCCACTTT	CASSLPQGLGSPLHF
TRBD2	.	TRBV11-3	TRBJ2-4	TGTGCCAGCAGCTGGGGACTAGCGGAAAACATTCAGTACTTC	CASSWGLAENIQYF
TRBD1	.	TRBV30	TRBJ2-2	TGTGCCTGGGAAGTCGGGACAGGGGCTAGTATTAGCGTGAGCACCGGGGAGCTGTTTTTT	CAWEVGTGASISVSTGELFF
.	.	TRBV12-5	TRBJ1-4	TGTGCCAGCAAAATAGGGGGGTCCGGCGAAAAACTGTTTTTT	CASKIGGSGEKLFF
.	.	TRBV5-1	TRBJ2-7	TGCGCCAGCAGCTTCCCCGGCGGATCGCACTACGAGCAGTACTTC	CASSFPGGSHYEQYF